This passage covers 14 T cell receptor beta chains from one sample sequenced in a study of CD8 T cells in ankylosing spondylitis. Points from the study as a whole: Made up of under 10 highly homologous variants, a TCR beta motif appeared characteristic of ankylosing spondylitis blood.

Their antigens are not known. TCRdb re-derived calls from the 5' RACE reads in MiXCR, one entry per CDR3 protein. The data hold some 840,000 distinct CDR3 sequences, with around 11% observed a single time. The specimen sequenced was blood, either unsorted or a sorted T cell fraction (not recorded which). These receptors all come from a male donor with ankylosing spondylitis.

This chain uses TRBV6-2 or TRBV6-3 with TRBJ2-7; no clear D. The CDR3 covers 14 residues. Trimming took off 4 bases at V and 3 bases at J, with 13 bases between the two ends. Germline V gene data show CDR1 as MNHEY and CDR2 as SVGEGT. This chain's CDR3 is CASSLGKRYYEQYF. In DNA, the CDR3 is TGTGCCAGCAGTTTAGGTAAAAGGTACTACGAGCAGTACTTC.

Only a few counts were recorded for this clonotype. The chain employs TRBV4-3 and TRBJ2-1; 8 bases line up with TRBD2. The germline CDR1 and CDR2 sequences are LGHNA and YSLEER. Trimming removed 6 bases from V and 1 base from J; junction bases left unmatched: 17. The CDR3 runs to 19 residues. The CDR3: CASSRGTGGPVGSYNEQFF. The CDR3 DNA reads TGCGCCAGCAGTCGGGGGACGGGAGGGCCGGTGGGGTCCTACAATGAGCAGTTCTTC.

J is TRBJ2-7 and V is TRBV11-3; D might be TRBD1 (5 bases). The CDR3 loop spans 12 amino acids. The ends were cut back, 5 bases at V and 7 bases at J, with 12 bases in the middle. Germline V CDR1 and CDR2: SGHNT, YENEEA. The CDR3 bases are TGTGCCAGCAGCACCCTAGGGGAAGAGCAGTACTTC. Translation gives CASSTLGEEQYF.

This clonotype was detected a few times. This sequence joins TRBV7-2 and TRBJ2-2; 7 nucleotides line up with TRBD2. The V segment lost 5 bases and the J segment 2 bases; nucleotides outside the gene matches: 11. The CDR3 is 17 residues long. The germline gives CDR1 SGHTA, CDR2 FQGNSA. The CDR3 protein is CASSGAGLAVNTGELFF. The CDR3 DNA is TGTGCCAGCAGCGGCGCTGGGCTAGCGGTAAACACCGGGGAGCTGTTTTTT.

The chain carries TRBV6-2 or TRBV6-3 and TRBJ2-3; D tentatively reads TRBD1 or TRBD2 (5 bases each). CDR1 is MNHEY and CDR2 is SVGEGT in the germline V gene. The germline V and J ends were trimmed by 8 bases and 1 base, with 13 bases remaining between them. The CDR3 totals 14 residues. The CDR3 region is CASPGLRGTDTQYF. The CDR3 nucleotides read TGTGCCAGCCCGGGGCTACGTGGCACAGATACGCAGTATTTT.

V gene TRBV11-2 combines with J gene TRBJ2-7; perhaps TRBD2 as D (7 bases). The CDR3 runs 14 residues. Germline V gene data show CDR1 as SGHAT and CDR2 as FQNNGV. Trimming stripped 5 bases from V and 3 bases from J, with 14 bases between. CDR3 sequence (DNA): TGTGCCAGCAGCCCCCGGGGGGCCATCTACGAGCAGTACTTC. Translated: CASSPRGAIYEQYF.

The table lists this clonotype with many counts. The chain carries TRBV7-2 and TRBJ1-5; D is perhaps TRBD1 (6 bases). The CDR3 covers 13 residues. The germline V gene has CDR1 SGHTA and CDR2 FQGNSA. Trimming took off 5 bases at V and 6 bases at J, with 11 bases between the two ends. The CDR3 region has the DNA TGTGCCAGCAGCCCGGACAGCGGTCAGCCCCAGCATTTT. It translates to CASSPDSGQPQHF.

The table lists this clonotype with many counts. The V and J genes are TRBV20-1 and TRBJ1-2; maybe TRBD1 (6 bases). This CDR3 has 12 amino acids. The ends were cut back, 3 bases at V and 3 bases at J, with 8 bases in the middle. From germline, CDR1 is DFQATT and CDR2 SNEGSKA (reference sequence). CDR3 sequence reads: CSASRGDYGYTF. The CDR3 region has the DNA TGCAGTGCTAGTAGGGGGGACTATGGCTACACCTTC.

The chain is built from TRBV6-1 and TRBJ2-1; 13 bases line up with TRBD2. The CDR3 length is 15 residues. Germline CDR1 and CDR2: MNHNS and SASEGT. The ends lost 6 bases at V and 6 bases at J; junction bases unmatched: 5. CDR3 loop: CASRSGTSGTNEQFF. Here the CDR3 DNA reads TGTGCCAGCAGATCCGGGACTAGCGGGACCAATGAGCAGTTCTTC.

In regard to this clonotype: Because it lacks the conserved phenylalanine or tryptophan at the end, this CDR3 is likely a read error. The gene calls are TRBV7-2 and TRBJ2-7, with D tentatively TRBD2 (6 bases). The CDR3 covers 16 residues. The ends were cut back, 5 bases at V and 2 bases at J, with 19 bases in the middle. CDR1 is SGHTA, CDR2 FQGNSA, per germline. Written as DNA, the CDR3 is TGTGCCAGCAGCGCCGGAGGCGGGACTGCGCCCTACGAGCAGTACCTC. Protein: CASSAGGGTAPYEQYL.

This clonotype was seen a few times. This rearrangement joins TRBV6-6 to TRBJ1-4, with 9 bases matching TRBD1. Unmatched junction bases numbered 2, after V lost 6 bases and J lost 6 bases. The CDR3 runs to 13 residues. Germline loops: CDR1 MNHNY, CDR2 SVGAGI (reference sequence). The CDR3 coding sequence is TGTGCCAGCAGAGGGACAGGGTATGAAAAACTGTTTTTT. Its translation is CASRGTGYEKLFF.

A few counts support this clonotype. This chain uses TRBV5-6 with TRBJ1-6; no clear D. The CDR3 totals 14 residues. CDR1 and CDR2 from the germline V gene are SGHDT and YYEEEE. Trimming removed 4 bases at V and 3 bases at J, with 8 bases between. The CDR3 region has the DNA TGTGCCAGCAGCCCCGGGGACTATAATTCACCCCTCCACTTT. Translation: CASSPGDYNSPLHF.

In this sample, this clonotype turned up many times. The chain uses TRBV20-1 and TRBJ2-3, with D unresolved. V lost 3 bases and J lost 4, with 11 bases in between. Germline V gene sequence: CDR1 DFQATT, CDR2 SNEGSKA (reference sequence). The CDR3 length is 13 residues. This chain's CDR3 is CSARWRTSDTQYF. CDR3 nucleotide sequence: TGCAGTGCTAGGTGGAGAACCTCAGATACGCAGTATTTT.

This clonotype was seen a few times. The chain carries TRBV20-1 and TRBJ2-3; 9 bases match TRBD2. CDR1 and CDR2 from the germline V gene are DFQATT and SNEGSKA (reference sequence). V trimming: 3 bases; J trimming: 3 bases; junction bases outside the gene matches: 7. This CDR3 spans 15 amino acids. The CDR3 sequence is CSARELAGLTDTQYF. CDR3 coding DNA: TGCAGTGCTAGGGAACTAGCGGGTCTTACAGATACGCAGTATTTT.